This is a list of T cell receptor beta chains from one sample in a study of vaccination effects on CD4 cells after COVID-19. What these receptors recognize is not known. TCRdb's copy holds only in-frame clones and misses some; the assay was immunoSEQ multiplex PCR. Here the sample spans roughly 53,000 clones, 79% being singletons. Sequencing was performed on CD4+ T cells from PBMCs cultured with HCoV-OC43 spike peptides, taken before COVID-19 vaccination. These receptors all come from a human donor who received a COVID-19 vaccine. Both conserved end residues are part of each CDR3. Each record gives: clone size, D gene, J gene, V gene, CDR3 DNA, CDR3 protein. A D gene is named only where the DNA matches it firmly. Expanded clones get a size class; other rows say once, few or many, or leave the size out.

>NA|NA|TRBJ1-1|TRBV13
TGTGCCAGCAGCTTAGTTAGCGAAGCTTTCTTT
CASSLVSEAFF
>NA|NA|TRBJ2-2|TRBV29-1
TGCAGCGTCGACAGTATTTCGAACACCGGGGAGCTGTTTTTT
CSVDSISNTGELFF
>NA|NA|TRBJ1-4|TRBV29-1
TGCAGCGCCGTGAGCGGGGGCTCTGAAAAACTGTTTTTT
CSAVSGGSEKLFF
>NA|NA|TRBJ2-2|TRBV21-1
TGTGCCAGCAGCACCACGACAAGATCCGACACCGGGGAGCTGTTTTTT
CASSTTTRSDTGELFF
>once|NA|TRBJ1-5|TRBV19
TGTGCCAGTAGTATAGCTATTCAAGGGGGCAATCAGCCCCAGCATTTT
CASSIAIQGGNQPQHF
>NA|NA|TRBJ1-2|TRBV19
TGTGCCAGTAGTATAAACAGGGAGGACGGCTACACCTTC
CASSINREDGYTF
>NA|NA|TRBJ1-3|TRBV6-1
TGTGCCAGCAGTGAACCCCGCGCGGGGGCGGCCATATATTTT
CASSEPRAGAAIYF
>NA|NA|TRBJ1-1|TRBV2
TGTGCCAGCAGTTTACAGGAGGGCGGGGGTAACACTGAAGCTTTCTTT
CASSLQEGGGNTEAFF
>NA|TRBD2|TRBJ2-2|TRBV6-5
TGTGCCAGCAGATGGGGGGGGAACACCGGGGAGCTGTTTTTT
CASRWGGNTGELFF
>NA|NA|TRBJ2-3|TRBV7-3
TGTGCCAGCAGCTCCCGACAGAACACAGATACGCAGTATTTT
CASSSRQNTDTQYF
>NA|NA|TRBJ1-2|TRBV7-9
TGTGCCAGCAGCTTAGGAGAGACAGGCTATGGCTACACCTTC
CASSLGETGYGYTF
>NA|TRBD1|TRBJ1-3|TRBV30
TGTGCCTGGAGTGTACCTAGGGGGCTTGGAAACACCATATATTTT
CAWSVPRGLGNTIYF
>once|NA|TRBJ1-1|TRBV18
TGTGCCAGCTCACCGCTAACGGGGGGAACTGAAGCTTTCTTT
CASSPLTGGTEAFF
>NA|NA|TRBJ2-3|TRBV30
TGTGCCTGGGGGGAGGGGGTCCCAGATACGCAGTATTTT
CAWGEGVPDTQYF
>NA|NA|TRBJ2-4|TRBV4-1
TGCGCCAGCAGATCGACAGTAGCCAAAAACATTCAGTACTTC
CASRSTVAKNIQYF
>NA|TRBD1|TRBJ2-3|TRBV30
TGTGCCTGGAGTAGCGTGGACAGGGGGCTTTCAGATACGCAGTATTTT
CAWSSVDRGLSDTQYF
>NA|NA|TRBJ2-3|TRBV2
TGTGCCAGTTCAAGGGCGGGTAGCACAGATACGCAGTATTTT
CASSRAGSTDTQYF
>NA|TRBD1|TRBJ1-6|TRBV5-1
TGCGCCAGCGGAACAGGGGGTTCCTATAATTCACCCCTCCACTTT
CASGTGGSYNSPLHF
>NA|NA|TRBJ2-1|TRBV19
TGTGCCAGTAGGAGGACCTTTACCCCCTACAATGAGCAGTTCTTC
CASRRTFTPYNEQFF
>few|NA|TRBJ1-2|TRBV6-1
TGTGCCAGCAGTGACAACAGCAAAGGGGGCTATGGCTACACCTTC
CASSDNSKGGYGYTF
>NA|TRBD1|TRBJ2-1|TRBV19
TGTGCCAGTAGTCGGACAGGGGGGGATGAGCAGTTCTTC
CASSRTGGDEQFF
>NA|NA|TRBJ2-5|TRBV7-2
TGTGCCAGCAGCTTAATGAGCGGAGAGACCCAGTACTTC
CASSLMSGETQYF
>NA|TRBD2|TRBJ2-2|TRBV6-6
TGTGCCAGCAGGCGGGGGGCCGAGGGCACCGGGGAGCTGTTTTTT
CASRRGAEGTGELFF
>NA|NA|TRBJ2-1|TRBV7-9
TGTGCCAGCAGCGGGCCGAGAAGTTTCGATGAGCAGTTCTTC
CASSGPRSFDEQFF
>NA|TRBD2|TRBJ2-3|TRBV10-3
TGTGCCATCGCCTCTAGCGGGGGCCTTAGTACGCAGTATTTT
CAIASSGGLSTQYF
>once|TRBD1|TRBJ2-2|TRBV7-3
TGTGCCAGCAGCTTACCTGTGGGGACAGGGAGGGCCGGGGAGCTGTTTTTT
CASSLPVGTGRAGELFF
>NA|NA|TRBJ2-2|TRBV29-1
TGCAGCGCATTCGAGCACACCGGGGAGCTGTTTTTT
CSAFEHTGELFF
>NA|TRBD2|TRBJ2-1|TRBV3-1/TRBV3-2
TGTGCCAGCAGCCAAGGAGAGTTTCGGACTAGCGGACTCAATGAGCAGTTCTTC
CASSQGEFRTSGLNEQFF
>once|TRBD2|TRBJ2-5|TRBV6-5
TGTGCCAGCAGTTACAGGTTCGCGCGGGGGAAAGAGACCCAGTACTTC
CASSYRFARGKETQYF